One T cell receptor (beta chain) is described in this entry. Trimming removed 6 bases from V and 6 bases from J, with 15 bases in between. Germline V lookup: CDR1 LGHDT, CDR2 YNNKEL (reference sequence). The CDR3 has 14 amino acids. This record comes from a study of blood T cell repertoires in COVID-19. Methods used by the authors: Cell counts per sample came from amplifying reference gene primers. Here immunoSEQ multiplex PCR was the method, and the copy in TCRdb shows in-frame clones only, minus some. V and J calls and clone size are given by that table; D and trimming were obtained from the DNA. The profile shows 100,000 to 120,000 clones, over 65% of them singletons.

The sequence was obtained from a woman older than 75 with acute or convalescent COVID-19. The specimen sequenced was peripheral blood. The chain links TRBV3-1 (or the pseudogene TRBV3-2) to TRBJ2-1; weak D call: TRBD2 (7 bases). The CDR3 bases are TGTGCCAGCAGATTCGCGGGGGCCTTCAATGAGCAGTTCTTC. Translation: CASRFAGAFNEQFF.